This T cell receptor (beta chain) was profiled in a study of neurological immune-mediated disorders. The table lists this clonotype with many counts. J lost 3 bases, V lost 7 bases, and 6 bases had no gene match. The CDR3 has 13 residues. Germline V gene data show CDR1 as MNHEY and CDR2 as SVGAGI. MiXCR was run by TCRdb on the 5' RACE reads, yielding one entry per CDR3 protein. The sample records roughly 90,000 distinct CDR3 sequences, around 3.5% being singletons. The chain recombines TRBV6-5 with TRBJ2-7; 7 bases are a match to TRBD2. The sequencing input was PBMCs. This TCR derives from a woman in her forties or fifties with multiple sclerosis. As DNA, the CDR3 is TGTGCCAGCACCGCGGGGGTTGGCTACGAGCAGTACTTC. It is translated as CASTAGVGYEQYF.